The TCR beta chain under discussion was sequenced for a study of beta chain features in type 1 diabetes. Points from the study as a whole: Moderately but significantly shorter TCRB CDR3s were found in Type 1 diabetes patients in all four CD4+ subsets.

This clone was seen a few times. Its antigen remains unidentified. Since all of the isolated RNA was reverse transcribed, expressed TCRB transcripts were what got sequenced. Assay: immunoSEQ multiplex PCR; the TCRdb copy retains only in-frame clones and omits some. The repertoire holds about 160,000 clones, with approximately 9% as singletons. The CDR3 length is 12 residues. The junction had 3 bases not matched to a gene; V was cut back by 6 bases and J by 5 bases. Germline CDR1 and CDR2: SGHTA and FQGNSA. Input material: central memory CD4+ T cells from blood. V gene TRBV7-2 combines with J gene TRBJ2-5, with 7 bases identical to TRBD1. This clonotype originated in a woman aged 18 to 35 with type 1 diabetes. CDR3 sequence reads: CASRTGLETQYF. The CDR3 DNA follows: TGTGCCAGCAGGACAGGGTTGGAGACCCAGTACTTC.